What follows are 18 T cell receptor beta chains derived from one specimen sequenced in a study of blood T cell repertoires in COVID-19. TCRdb's table, derived via immunoSEQ multiplex PCR, lists solely in-frame clones and lacks some. Of about 190,000 clones in the sample, around 85% were seen once. The sequencing sample was made of peripheral blood. The receptors were gathered from a man younger than 40 with acute or convalescent COVID-19.

The rearrangement joins TRBV2 to TRBJ1-3; a possible D gene is TRBD1 (6 bases). Trimming stripped 4 bases from V and 1 base from J, with 17 bases between. CDR3 length equals 17 residues. Germline V gives CDR1 SNHLY, CDR2 FYNNEI. Here the CDR3 DNA reads TGTGCCAGCAGTGGAGTCGGGGGGCTAGAATCTGGAAACACCATATATTTT. Translation gives CASSGVGGLESGNTIYF.

The chain recombines TRBV10-1 with TRBJ1-4; TRBD1 is a possible D gene (6 bases). In germline, CDR1 is WNHNN, CDR2 SYGVQD (reference sequence). This CDR3 comprises 14 residues. V was trimmed by 3 bases and J by 9 bases, leaving 14 bases between them. The CDR3: CASSDGGGDQKLFF. CDR3 sequence (DNA): TGCGCCAGCAGTGATGGAGGGGGGGACCAAAAACTGTTTTTT.

This rearrangement joins TRBV7-6 to TRBJ2-3; TRBD1 matches 9 bases. Germline CDR1 is SGHVS and CDR2 is FNYEAQ. With 5 bases clipped from V and 5 bases from J, the junction kept 14 bases outside the gene matches. CDR3 size: 17 residues. The CDR3 spells CASSQRYRGRGKDTQYF. DNA for the CDR3: TGTGCCAGCAGCCAACGATACAGGGGGCGAGGTAAAGATACGCAGTATTTT.

A single count supports this clone. The rearrangement uses TRBV28 and TRBJ1-2, with 7 bases lining up with TRBD1. The CDR3 runs to 17 residues. The germline V gene has CDR1 MDHEN and CDR2 SYDVKM. Unmatched junction bases numbered 17, after V lost 9 bases and J lost 1 base. The CDR3 region is CASRAAHSGQFNYGYTF. In DNA form, the CDR3 reads TGTGCCAGTCGGGCGGCCCACTCGGGACAGTTTAACTATGGCTACACCTTC.

The V and J genes are TRBV27 and TRBJ2-1; D gene ambiguous. The CDR3 sequence is 20 residues long. Trimming pared 6 bases from V and 0 bases from J, leaving 27 bases between. CDR1 and CDR2 from the germline V gene are MNHEY and SMNVEV (reference sequence). The CDR3 DNA is TGTGCCAGCAGAGTCTATCGCGGTGAACCTTCCGCATACTCCTACAATGAGCAGTTCTTC. The encoded protein is CASRVYRGEPSAYSYNEQFF.

CDR3 region: CASSYSEGVETQYF. CDR3 in DNA: TGTGCCAGCAGTTATAGTGAGGGTGTGGAGACCCAGTACTTC. The chain has TRBV6-5 and TRBJ2-5; a possible D gene is TRBD2 (5 bases). The CDR3 consists of 14 residues. V was clipped by 3 bases and J by 5 bases, with 13 bases between them. CDR1 MNHEY and CDR2 SVGAGI come from the germline V gene.

V and J are TRBV29-1 and TRBJ1-1; 7 bases are shared with TRBD1. The CDR3 has 13 residues. The V and J ends lost 3 bases and 1 base, in that order; junction bases with no gene match: 2. The germline gives CDR1 SQVTM, CDR2 ANQGSEA. The CDR3 DNA reads TGCAGCGTTGAGGCAGGGGGGAACACTGAAGCTTTCTTT. Its translation is CSVEAGGNTEAFF.

The chain combines TRBV5-1 with TRBJ1-4, with 7 nucleotides matching TRBD1. Germline CDR1 is SGHRS and CDR2 is YFSETQ. J lost 2 bases, V lost 4 bases, and 8 bases had no gene match. The CDR3 loop spans 16 amino acids. The CDR3 DNA reads TGCGCCAGCAGCATGGGGTCGGACAGGACTAATGAAAAACTGTTTTTT. This codes for CASSMGSDRTNEKLFF.

The chain employs TRBV19 and TRBJ1-2; 7 positions agree with TRBD1. V lost 7 bases and J lost 1; bases outside the gene matches: 6. Germline V gives CDR1 LNHDA, CDR2 SQIVND (reference sequence). This CDR3 comprises 14 residues. The CDR3 sequence is CASNHRGGNYGYTF. The CDR3, as DNA: TGTGCCAGTAACCACAGGGGTGGTAACTATGGCTACACCTTC. The complete variable domain, with remaining parts taken from reference TRBV19 and TRBJ1-2, reads DGGITQSPKYLFRKEGQNVTLSCEQNLNHDAMYWYRQDPGQGLRLIYYSQIVNDFQKGDIAEGYSVSREKKESFPLTVTSAQKNPTAFYLCASNHRGGNYGYTFGSGTRLTVV.

V usage is TRBV29-1 and J usage is TRBJ1-2, with TRBD1 matching over 7 bases. V was clipped by 7 bases and J by 3 bases; unmatched bases: 11. The germline gives CDR1 SQVTM, CDR2 ANQGSEA. This CDR3 spans 14 amino acids. The CDR3 region has the DNA TGCAGCGCTGTGGGGGGACAGACACACTATGGCTACACCTTC. It codes for CSAVGGQTHYGYTF.

V is TRBV11-2 and J is TRBJ2-7; D may be TRBD1 (6 bases). Trimming removed 4 bases from V and 2 bases from J, with 9 bases in between. The germline gives CDR1 SGHAT, CDR2 FQNNGV. The CDR3 runs 13 residues. In DNA, the CDR3 is TGTGCCAGCAGCTACTACAGGGCCTACGAGCAGTACTTC. As protein: CASSYYRAYEQYF.

The chain is built from TRBV7-9 and TRBJ2-5; 8 bases match TRBD1. This CDR3 is 13 amino acids long. Trimming cost V 3 bases and J 5 bases; bases outside gene matches: 2. Looked up from germline, CDR1 is SEHNR and CDR2 is FQNEAQ (reference sequence). The DNA for the CDR3 is TGTGCCAGCAGCTTGACAGGGGCTGAGACCCAGTACTTC. This codes for CASSLTGAETQYF.

The V gene is TRBV7-9, the J gene TRBJ1-2; D not certain. Germline V gives CDR1 SEHNR, CDR2 FQNEAQ (reference sequence). CDR3 length equals 12 residues. With 0 bases removed from V and 6 bases from J, the gap between germline ends came to 5 bases. Written as DNA, the CDR3 is TGTGCCAGCAGCTTAGCGGCAGATGGCTACACCTTC. It specifies CASSLAADGYTF.

V and J are TRBV28 and TRBJ1-5; 8 positions agree with TRBD1. This CDR3 has 14 amino acids. CDR1 and CDR2 (germline): MDHEN, SYDVKM. J was trimmed by 7 bases and V by 4 bases; bases with no gene match: 6. In DNA form, the CDR3 reads TGTGCCAGCAGTTCTCCCGGGACAGGACAGCCCCAGCATTTT. Its protein product is CASSSPGTGQPQHF.

Note on this clone: It is likely a read error, because the conserved phenylalanine at the end of the CDR3 is missing. No DNA is shown, since the ends of the CDR3 on it are uncertain; the CDR3 is the one TCRdb lists. The rearrangement uses TRBV21-1 and TRBJ2-7; the table's D call, TRBD1, has no DNA check behind it. TRBV21-1 is a known pseudogene. The CDR3 is 10 residues long, ends included. Here the CDR3 reads CASSKTAWPP.

The V and J genes are TRBV5-8 and TRBJ1-1, with D hard to call. V was pared by 0 bases and J by 2 bases, with 8 bases between. The CDR3 totals 14 residues. Germline CDR1 is SGHTS and CDR2 is YDEGEE. The chain's CDR3 is CASSLGGRNTEAFF. CDR3 DNA sequence: TGTGCCAGCAGCTTGGGTGGCCGTAACACTGAAGCTTTCTTT.

This chain connects TRBV7-9 to TRBJ1-6; unclear D gene. The CDR3 contains 14 residues. Germline V gene data show CDR1 as SEHNR and CDR2 as FQNEAQ (reference sequence). V lost 3 bases to trimming and J lost 7 bases, with 10 bases between them. The chain's CDR3 is CASSLRELNSPLHF. The CDR3 DNA reads as TGTGCCAGCAGCTTGCGGGAGCTAAATTCACCCCTCCACTTT.

The chain combines TRBV28 with TRBJ2-6; D is unclear. V was shortened by 2 bases and J by 4 bases, with 3 bases between the two germline ends. The CDR3 is 13 amino acids. The germline CDR1 and CDR2 sequences are MDHEN and SYDVKM. In DNA, the CDR3 is TGTGCCAGCAGTTTAGGCGGGGCCAACGTCCTGACTTTC. Translating it yields CASSLGGANVLTF.